The sequence of this T cell receptor (beta chain) was determined in a study of shared clonotypes between healthy human individuals. V was clipped by 6 bases and J by 2 bases; unmatched bases: 6. The CDR3 is made up of 14 amino acids. The germline gives CDR1 LNHDA, CDR2 SQIVND (reference sequence). Assay used: immunoSEQ multiplex PCR; TCRdb lists only in-frame clones, some missing. This table has some 2,500,000 clones, around 92% appearing once. The sample comprised naive CD4+ T cells from PBMCs. Sample subset: CD45RA+ positively selected. The source is a man aged 18-30 years in good health. Some clones in this sample may be carry-over from other donors' samples. The rearrangement joins TRBV19 to TRBJ2-7; 8 bases agree with TRBD2. The DNA for the CDR3 is TGTGCCAGTAGCCCCGGGACTAGTACCTACGAGCAGTACTTC. This codes for CASSPGTSTYEQYF.